The T cell receptor beta chain under discussion was sequenced for a study of T cell clonality in common variable immunodeficiency (dated by TCRdb to between 2015 and 2016). General findings and caveats noted by the study authors: Fewer deletions and N-nucleotide insertions were reportedly observed in CVID TCRbeta sequences, and highly modified clones with 13 or more V deletions were reportedly absent from CVID TCRbeta sequences. TCRbeta clonality was higher in CVID subjects than in healthy controls (t-test p = 0.018), and the increase was most characteristic of about a third of subjects. According to the authors, finding the cause of the higher clonality in CVID would require sequencing the repertoires of T cell subpopulations. Although equal DNA input was used, an average of roughly 89,000 unique sequences per sample was obtained for controls, compared with about 31,547 for CVID samples. Correlations of repertoire features with clinical complications were constrained by heterogeneity among patients within the CVID cohort. Fewer TCRbeta clones were shared among CVID subjects than among healthy controls (p < 0.0001).

Equivalent amounts of genomic DNA from CVID and control samples were used as sequencing input. For every sample, a 60 bp segment covering the rearranged TCRbeta CDR3 region was amplified and then sequenced. The immunoSEQ assay, a bias-corrected multiplex PCR combined with high-throughput sequencing, was used to amplify TCRbeta. The authors' analysis ran thus. Each unique nucleotide sequence was treated as a clone and annotated with V, D and J genes, copy number and frequency. Sequences were labeled productive if in frame, and non-productive if out of frame or containing stop codons. As previously described, clonality was calculated on the basis of Shannon's entropy. Mean CDR3 Kyte-Doolittle hydropathy was derived from the predicted amino acid sequences of productive clones. Scaled V gene usage was hierarchically clustered using Manhattan distance and complete linkage with the R hclust function. Sharing of clones by CDR3 amino acid sequence was evaluated by resampling 12 repertoires per group over 100 rounds. The repertoires were searched for about 70 published EBV-specific TCRbeta sequences and 200 to 300 published CMV-specific TCRbeta sequences. Two CVID samples yielding fewer than 10,000 sequences were excluded from analysis, leaving 42 CVID repertoires. This immuneACCESS table, as held by TCRdb, lists in-frame sequences with V and J called but not all clones. Of the missing ones, under half trace to an unresolved V gene in checked studies; the others have no known cause. The V and J calls and clone size come from that table; D and trimming were worked out from the DNA. This sample was tabulated with approximately 51,000 clones, among which there are no singletons. The ten largest clones take up 5% to 6.5% of the sample.

This clone was seen repeatedly, ten times or more. It lacks a known antigen. The read falls 3 residues short of the CDR3 end, and the missing part is taken from the germline J gene. CDR1 and CDR2 (GTSNPN, SVGIG) derive from the germline V gene (reference sequence). V is pruned by 5 bases and J by 7 bases, leaving 13 bases of the junction without a gene match. CDR3 length: 15 amino acids, cysteine to phenylalanine. Sequencing covers 36 bases of the CDR3, shown here with the frame starting at base 1. Predominantly Caucasian heritage was noted among both the CVID patients and the healthy controls. From each donor, about 4.5 to 9 ml of heparinized peripheral whole blood was collected. Genomic DNA from adults with common variable immune deficiency (CVID) and from healthy adult controls was used for sequencing of TCRbeta CDR3 repertoires. The control group was made up of some 22 healthy adult volunteers (about 10 male and approximately twelve female) whose ages ranged from about 23 to 66 years, with a mean age of approximately 32. Diluted blood was density-centrifuged over Hypaque 1077 or Ficoll-Paque to isolate peripheral blood mononuclear cells. Genomic DNA was extracted from unsorted mononuclear cells by Qiagen column purification or by a centrifugation-based method.

This sequence originates from a person aged 18 to 75 in good health. What was sequenced was peripheral blood mononuclear cells. In this chain, TRBV30 is recombined with TRBJ1-5; a stretch of 8 junction bases matches TRBD1. Incomplete CDR3 DNA: TGTGCCTGGTCTTTTAGAGGACAGGGAGAACAGCCC. Translated, it reads CAWSFRGQGEQP. The entire CDR3 reads CAWSFRGQGEQPQHF.